Listed below are T cell receptor beta chains from one sample, sequenced in a study of T cells in Graves' hyperthyroidism and ophthalmopathy. MiXCR was run by TCRdb on the multiplex PCR reads, yielding one entry per CDR3 protein. The sample lists hundreds of thousands of distinct CDR3 sequences, under 45% occurring once. Sequencing was performed on blood. These receptors all come from a middle-aged woman with Graves' hyperthyroidism. CDR3s include the opening cysteine and the closing phenylalanine or tryptophan. The D gene is left open where the match is weak. Expanded clones get a size class; other rows say once, few or many, or leave the size out.

clone size	D gene	V gene	J gene	CDR3 DNA	CDR3 protein
many	-	TRBV7-2	TRBJ2-5	TGTGCCAGCAGCTCATCGGCGGTGTACGGGGAGACCCAGTACTTC	CASSSSAVYGETQYF
many	-	TRBV20-1	TRBJ2-5	TGCAGTGCCCAGCGGGCCTCCGAGACCCAGTACTTC	CSAQRASETQYF
many	-	TRBV29-1	TRBJ1-1	TGCAGCGTTGGATCACAGGGTACAGCTTTCTTT	CSVGSQGTAFF
many	-	TRBV11-2	TRBJ1-5	TGTGCCAGCAGCTCGAACTGGAATCAGCCCCAGCATTTT	CASSSNWNQPQHF
few	TRBD1	TRBV25-1	TRBJ2-7	TGTGCCAGCCAGGACAGGTCCTACGAGCAGTACTTC	CASQDRSYEQYF
-	TRBD2	TRBV18	TRBJ2-7	TGTGCCAGCTCAGGGGGAGGGAGTAACCCCACCTACGAGCAGTACTTC	CASSGGGSNPTYEQYF
once	TRBD1	TRBV24-1	TRBJ2-7	TGTGCCAGCAGTTACAAACTTGGGCGGACAGGGGGATCCTACGAGCAGTACTTC	CASSYKLGRTGGSYEQYF
once	-	TRBV27	TRBJ1-2	TGTGCCAGCAGTCCCCGTTGGGGCAACTATGGCTACACCTTC	CASSPRWGNYGYTF
-	-	TRBV6-5	TRBJ2-7	TGTGCCAGCAGTTCCCGGGGGACCTACGAGCAGTACTTC	CASSSRGTYEQYF
-	TRBD1	TRBV10-3	TRBJ2-3	TGTGCCATCAGTGACCAGGGACAGGGTCTCCCAGATACGCAGTATTTT	CAISDQGQGLPDTQYF
-	TRBD1	TRBV29-1	TRBJ2-6	TGCAGCGAACCCCCACAGGGGCCTGGGGCCAACGTCCTGACTTTC	CSEPPQGPGANVLTF
-	-	TRBV20-1	TRBJ2-7	TGCAGTGCTAGAGGCCCCTCGGGTCTCCGACCCAACTACGAGCAGTACTTC	CSARGPSGLRPNYEQYF
-	TRBD1	TRBV2	TRBJ1-3	TGTGCCAACAAGGACTCCGGGACAGGGGACTCTGGAAACACCATATATTTT	CANKDSGTGDSGNTIYF
-	TRBD1	TRBV6-6	TRBJ1-2	TGTGCCAGCAGTCGGACAGGGCGTTATGGCTACACCTTC	CASSRTGRYGYTF
-	-	TRBV6-5	TRBJ1-1	TGTGCCAGCAGTTACATGGGGGGCACGACTGAAGCTTTCTTT	CASSYMGGTTEAFF
many	TRBD1	TRBV5-6	TRBJ1-5	TGTGCCAGCAGCTTGGCCCGGCAGGGGGCAAATCAGCCCCAGCATTTT	CASSLARQGANQPQHF
few	-	TRBV12-3/TRBV12-4	TRBJ2-5	TGTGCCAGCAGTCTCGGGACTCTTAACCAAGAGACCCAGTACTTC	CASSLGTLNQETQYF
-	-	TRBV19	TRBJ1-3	TGTGCCACCGAGGGGGGTAATGGAAACACCATATATTTT	CATEGGNGNTIYF
few	TRBD1	TRBV5-8	TRBJ1-1	TGTGCCAGCAGTTTGACAGGGGTCGCTGAAGCTTTCTTT	CASSLTGVAEAFF
-	-	TRBV5-6	TRBJ1-1	TGTGCCAGCACCCCGAGGCGGAACTTGAACACTGAAGCTTTCTTT	CASTPRRNLNTEAFF
-	TRBD1	TRBV12-3/TRBV12-4	TRBJ2-7	TGTGCCAGCAGTTTTCGGGACAGGGGGCTCTACGAGCAGTACTTC	CASSFRDRGLYEQYF
once	-	TRBV19	TRBJ1-2	TGTGCCAGTATCTCAGGACTCTATGGCTACACCTTC	CASISGLYGYTF
-	-	TRBV6-2/TRBV6-3	TRBJ1-4	TGTGCCAGCACCCCTCGGTCGGACTTTAATGAAAAACTGTTTTTT	CASTPRSDFNEKLFF
many	-	TRBV9	TRBJ2-2	TGTGCCAGCAGCAAAAACACCGGGGAGCTGTTTTTT	CASSKNTGELFF
many	TRBD1	TRBV12-3/TRBV12-4	TRBJ1-5	TGTGCCAGCAGTCTTGGACAGGGTGTTCAGCCCCAGCATTTT	CASSLGQGVQPQHF
-	TRBD1	TRBV7-2	TRBJ1-6	TGTGCCAGCAGCCCATGGACAGGGGCTAGCAATTCACCCCTCCACTTT	CASSPWTGASNSPLHF
-	-	TRBV4-1	TRBJ1-1	TGCGCCAGCAGGCCTCATTCCCGGAGGAAGGGGGACGCTGAAGCTTTCTTT	CASRPHSRRKGDAEAFF
few	-	TRBV7-9	TRBJ2-2	TGTGCCAGCAGCTCCCCCCAAATGGTGCGGGACTCCGGGAGAAACACCGGGGAGCTGTTTTTT	CASSSPQMVRDSGRNTGELFF
many	TRBD1	TRBV9	TRBJ1-2	TGTGCCAGCAGCGCGACAGGGGGTGAGGGCTATGGCTACACCTTC	CASSATGGEGYGYTF
few	-	TRBV12-3/TRBV12-4	TRBJ2-5	TGTGCCAGCTCAAGGTTCGAGGAGACCCAGTACTTC	CASSRFEETQYF
-	TRBD1	TRBV28	TRBJ1-5	TGTGCCAGCAGTTTAACTGGGCCAGGGGGCGTCAATCAGCCCCAGCATTTT	CASSLTGPGGVNQPQHF
-	TRBD1	TRBV6-5	TRBJ1-1	TGTGCCAGTTCAAAGGGACAGTACACTGAAGCTTTCTTT	CASSKGQYTEAFF
once	-	TRBV10-2	TRBJ2-7	TGCGCCGGCAGTGGGCTAGCGTTACGGAGTTCCTACGAGCAGTACTTC	CAGSGLALRSSYEQYF
few	-	TRBV12-3/TRBV12-4	TRBJ2-6	TGTGCCAGCAGTCAGGGTAGATTAATCCCTGGGGCCAACGTCCTGACTTTC	CASSQGRLIPGANVLTF
-	-	TRBV15	TRBJ1-2	TGTGCCACCAGCATGGGACTCTATGGCTACACCTTC	CATSMGLYGYTF
-	-	TRBV6-5	TRBJ1-2	TGTGCCAGCAGTTACTCGACGGGGCTTGGAGGCTACACCTTC	CASSYSTGLGGYTF
-	TRBD1	TRBV29-1	TRBJ1-6	TGCAGCGTGGGGACAGGGGATCAGCCCCTCCACTTT	CSVGTGDQPLHF
few	-	TRBV6-1	TRBJ2-5	TGTGCCAGCAGTGAGTTGAGGTTTGGAGAGACCCAGTACTTC	CASSELRFGETQYF
-	-	TRBV6-5	TRBJ2-7	TGTGCCAGCAGCGCTCCGGGACAAAGGTACTTC	CASSAPGQRYF
many	-	TRBV7-9	TRBJ1-6	TGTGCCAGCAGCTTAGTCGCAGGGTCGAATTCACCCCTCCACTTT	CASSLVAGSNSPLHF
-	-	TRBV6-5	TRBJ1-5	TGTGCCAGCAGTTGGAGGCCAGGGGACCGGACCAATCAGCCCCAGCATTTT	CASSWRPGDRTNQPQHF
-	TRBD2	TRBV11-2	TRBJ2-5	TGTGCCAGCAGCTTTCGGCGGGGGGGCCAGTACTTC	CASSFRRGGQYF
-	-	TRBV10-1	TRBJ1-5	TGCACCAGCAGTGAGTGCTACAGGAGCAATCAGCCCCAGCATTTT	CTSSECYRSNQPQHF
-	-	TRBV7-3	TRBJ1-3	TGCGCCAGCAGCCAAGATAGGACAGTTGGTAGCTCTGGAAACACCATATATTTT	CASSQDRTVGSSGNTIYF
-	TRBD1	TRBV12-3/TRBV12-4	TRBJ1-1	TGTGCCAGCAGTAGGGGGACAGCACCTTCTGAAGCTTTCTTT	CASSRGTAPSEAFF
many	-	TRBV7-3	TRBJ1-2	TGTGCCAGCAGCTTAGGACCGAGTAACTATGGCTACACCTTC	CASSLGPSNYGYTF
-	TRBD2	TRBV6-6	TRBJ2-7	TGTGCCAGCAGTTCCTTAGGACTAGCGGGAACCTACGAGCAGTACTTC	CASSSLGLAGTYEQYF
many	TRBD1	TRBV29-1	TRBJ2-7	TGCAGCGTTGGGGACGGGACAGGGGAATCCTACGAGCAGTACTTC	CSVGDGTGESYEQYF
-	-	TRBV11-2	TRBJ2-2	TGTGCCAGCAGCCAGACCAGCGGAAGGAACACCGGGGAGCTGTTTTTT	CASSQTSGRNTGELFF
-	-	TRBV20-1	TRBJ1-6	TGCAGCACAGGGCTTAATTCACCCCTCCACTTT	CSTGLNSPLHF
few	TRBD2	TRBV6-5	TRBJ2-5	TGTGCCAGCAGTTACTCCAGGACTAGCGGGGGTAAAGAGACCCAGTACTTC	CASSYSRTSGGKETQYF
few	TRBD1	TRBV10-3	TRBJ2-2	TGTGCCATCGGTAGGGACAGGGACGGGGAGCTGTTTTTT	CAIGRDRDGELFF
once	-	TRBV10-3	TRBJ2-2	TGTGCCATCAGGGGGGGCGCAGGCGGGGAGCTGTTTTTT	CAIRGGAGGELFF
-	-	TRBV28	TRBJ2-6	TGTGCCAGCACAGGCAGTTTGTCTGGGGCCAACGTCCTGACTTTC	CASTGSLSGANVLTF
many	-	TRBV7-3	TRBJ1-1	TGTGCCAGCTCACCACGGGGGGGTGACACTGAAGCTTTCTTT	CASSPRGGDTEAFF
-	TRBD2	TRBV7-9	TRBJ2-6	TGTGCCAGCAGCTTGGTGGGGGGGGGGGCCAACGTCCTGACTTTC	CASSLVGGGANVLTF
-	TRBD1	TRBV7-2	TRBJ1-1	TGTGCCAGCAGCTTTTCCGGGACAGGGGGCACTGAAGCTTTCTTT	CASSFSGTGGTEAFF
many	TRBD1	TRBV20-1	TRBJ2-7	TGCAGTGCCAAACAGGGGGCGCTTTACGAGCAGTACTTC	CSAKQGALYEQYF
-	-	TRBV20-1	TRBJ2-1	TGCAGTGCTAGAGAAGTCCTCGATGAGCAGTTCTTC	CSAREVLDEQFF
-	TRBD1	TRBV10-3	TRBJ1-2	TGTGCCAGTACCACGGGACAGGGGGCGGATGGCTACACCTTC	CASTTGQGADGYTF